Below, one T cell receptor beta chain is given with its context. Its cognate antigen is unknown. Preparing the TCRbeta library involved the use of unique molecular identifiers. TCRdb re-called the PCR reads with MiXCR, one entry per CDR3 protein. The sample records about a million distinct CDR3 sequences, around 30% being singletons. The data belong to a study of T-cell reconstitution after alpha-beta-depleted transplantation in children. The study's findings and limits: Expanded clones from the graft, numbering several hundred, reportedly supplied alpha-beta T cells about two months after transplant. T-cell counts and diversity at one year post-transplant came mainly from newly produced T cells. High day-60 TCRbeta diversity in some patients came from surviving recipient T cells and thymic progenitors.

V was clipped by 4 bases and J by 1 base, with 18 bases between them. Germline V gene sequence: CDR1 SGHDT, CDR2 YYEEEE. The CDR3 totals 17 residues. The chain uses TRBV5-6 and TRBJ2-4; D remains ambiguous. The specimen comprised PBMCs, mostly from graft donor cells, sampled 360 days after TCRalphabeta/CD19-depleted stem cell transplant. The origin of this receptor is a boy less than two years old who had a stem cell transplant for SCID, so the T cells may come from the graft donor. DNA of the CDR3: TGTGCCAGCAGCCCCCCCAGTGTAGGTAGGGCCAAAAACATTCAGTACTTC. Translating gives CASSPPSVGRAKNIQYF.